The 30 T cell receptor beta chains below all came from one sample that was sequenced in a study of T cell changes during pregnancy in multiple sclerosis. Clones were sequenced by immunoSEQ multiplex PCR, and TCRdb holds only the in-frame ones, with some missing. The sample has roughly 93,000 clones, 85% to 95% seen once. The input for sequencing was peripheral blood, taken before pregnancy. The receptor set was obtained from a female donor with multiple sclerosis, enrolled in a pregnancy study.

The chain has TRBV13 and TRBJ1-1; TRBD1 matches at 8 bases. The CDR3 is 17 residues long. CDR1 is PRHDT and CDR2 is FYEKMQ in the germline V gene (reference sequence). Trimming removed 5 bases from V and 3 bases from J; junction bases left unmatched: 14. The CDR3 loop is CASSPYIQGEKDTEAFF. The CDR3 bases are TGTGCCAGCAGCCCTTACATACAGGGGGAAAAAGACACTGAAGCTTTCTTT. The full variable domain, in which reference TRBV13 and TRBJ1-1 provide the parts outside the CDR3, is AAGVIQSPRHLIKEKRETATLKCYPIPRHDTVYWYQQGPGQDPQFLISFYEKMQSDKGSIPDRFSAQQFSDYHSELNMSSLELGDSALYFCASSPYIQGEKDTEAFFGQGTRLTVV.

The CDR3 loop is CASSAPVAGANEQFF. The CDR3 nucleotides read TGTGCCAGCTCCGCCCCGGTAGCGGGGGCGAATGAGCAGTTCTTC. The chain combines TRBV18 with TRBJ2-1; TRBD2 agrees at 9 bases. The J segment lost 7 bases and the V segment lost 6 bases, leaving 10 bases of the junction unmatched. This CDR3 has 15 amino acids. Germline loops: CDR1 KGHSH, CDR2 LQKENI.

The chain combines TRBV6-5 with TRBJ2-2, with TRBD1 matching 7 bases. Germline values: CDR1 MNHEY, CDR2 SVGAGI. The length of the CDR3 is 15 residues. The V and J ends lost 6 bases and 2 bases, in that order; junction bases with no gene match: 6. CDR3 loop: CASRGRDRNTGELFF. The DNA for the CDR3 is TGTGCCAGCAGGGGACGGGACAGAAACACCGGGGAGCTGTTTTTT.

The chain carries TRBV19 and TRBJ1-1; maybe TRBD1 (5 bases). Trimming took 5 bases from V and 3 from J, leaving 7 bases between them. The CDR3 is 12 amino acids. Germline values: CDR1 LNHDA, CDR2 SQIVND (reference sequence). This chain's CDR3 is CASSWGDTEAFF. The CDR3, as DNA: TGTGCCAGTAGTTGGGGGGACACTGAAGCTTTCTTT.

In its sample, this clone was seen once. The chain has TRBV6-5 and TRBJ2-7; D not certain. This CDR3 contains 15 residues. V lost 0 bases, J lost 0 bases, and 9 bases lay in between. Germline CDR1 MNHEY, CDR2 SVGAGI. The CDR3 protein is CASSYSRQFSYEQYF. Here the CDR3 DNA reads TGTGCCAGCAGTTACTCGAGGCAGTTCTCCTACGAGCAGTACTTC.

This chain joins TRBV6-5 and TRBJ1-1; 9 bases agree with TRBD1. The V segment lost 6 bases and the J segment 4 bases; nucleotides outside the gene matches: 9. Germline lookup yields CDR1 MNHEY and CDR2 SVGAGI. The CDR3 runs 15 residues. The DNA of the CDR3 is TGTGCCAGCAGAGAACACAGGGGGCCGGGCACTGAAGCTTTCTTT. Its translation: CASREHRGPGTEAFF.

This clone was seen once. The rearrangement uses TRBV2 and TRBJ2-7; tentatively, D is TRBD2 (7 bases). The CDR3 contains 17 residues. Trimming took 5 bases from V and 0 from J, leaving 20 bases between them. Per the germline V gene, CDR1 is SNHLY and CDR2 is FYNNEI. DNA of the CDR3: TGTGCCAGCAGTTCAAGGGGGGGGGCACCCAACTCCTACGAGCAGTACTTC. Protein sequence: CASSSRGGAPNSYEQYF.

CDR3 protein: CASSFTGYTEAFF. CDR3 bases: TGTGCCAGCAGCTTTACAGGATACACTGAAGCTTTCTTT. This rearrangement joins TRBV7-8 to TRBJ1-1, with a weak D call TRBD1 (5 bases). From germline, CDR1 is SGHVS and CDR2 FQNEAQ. The CDR3 is 13 amino acids. Trimming removed 3 bases from V and 3 bases from J, with 8 bases in between.

The chain carries TRBV2 and TRBJ1-5, with D perhaps TRBD1 (6 bases). The CDR3 length is 14 residues. CDR1 SNHLY and CDR2 FYNNEI come from the germline V gene. Trimming removed 6 bases at V and 3 bases at J, with 12 bases between. The CDR3 sequence: CASSHRVANQPQHF. The CDR3, as DNA: TGTGCCAGCAGCCACAGGGTTGCCAATCAGCCCCAGCATTTT.

This chain links TRBV4-3 with TRBJ2-3; 8 positions match TRBD2. Germline V gives CDR1 LGHNA, CDR2 YSLEER. The CDR3 covers 15 residues. V shed 1 base, J shed 7 bases, and the junction held 7 bases outside the gene matches. The CDR3 DNA is TGCGCCAGCAGCCAAGTACGGGGGGGGCCCTATACGCAGTATTTT. The encoded protein is CASSQVRGGPYTQYF.

The chain uses TRBV7-3 and TRBJ2-3; D is unresolved. CDR1 and CDR2 from the germline V gene are SGHTA and FQGTGA. Trimming took 3 bases from V and 0 from J, leaving 4 bases between them. The CDR3 length is 13 residues. CDR3 loop: CASSFLSTDTQYF. The CDR3 coding sequence is TGTGCCAGCAGCTTCTTGAGCACAGATACGCAGTATTTT.

The chain has TRBV7-6 and TRBJ1-1, with 8 positions matching TRBD1. Germline-derived CDR1 and CDR2 are SGHVS and FNYEAQ. After removal of 2 bases from V and 4 bases from J, the junction contained 15 bases not matched to a gene. The length of the CDR3 is 18 residues. The CDR3 DNA reads as TGTGCCAGCAGCTTAATCCCCCCGGGGGACAGGCAGGGCACTGAAGCTTTCTTT. Translating it yields CASSLIPPGDRQGTEAFF.

The chain links TRBV18 to TRBJ1-1, with 9 positions matching TRBD1. The J segment lost 5 bases and the V segment lost 2 bases, leaving 6 bases of the junction unmatched. This CDR3 has 15 residues. CDR1 is KGHSH, CDR2 LQKENI, per germline. This CDR3 reads CASSPNDRGKTEAFF. For the CDR3, the DNA is TGTGCCAGCTCACCAAACGACAGGGGGAAAACTGAAGCTTTCTTT.

This clone came up a few times. The V and J genes are TRBV9 and TRBJ1-1; no clear D. The V gene's germline CDR1 is SGDLS and CDR2 YYNGEE. The CDR3 contains 13 residues. Trimming removed 0 bases at V and 5 bases at J, with 8 bases between. The CDR3 DNA follows: TGTGCCAGCAGCGTAGGAGGGCAGACTGAAGCTTTCTTT. It encodes CASSVGGQTEAFF.

The rearrangement links TRBV11-1 to TRBJ2-7; no firm D call. The CDR3 has 11 amino acids. CDR1 and CDR2 (germline): SGHAT, FQDESV (reference sequence). V was shortened by 6 bases and J by 4 bases, with 7 bases between the two germline ends. Here the CDR3 reads CASRAGYEQYF. CDR3 sequence (DNA): TGTGCCAGCAGGGCAGGATACGAGCAGTACTTC.

The chain links TRBV4-2 to TRBJ2-5; 7 bases align to TRBD2. Germline CDR1 reads LGHNA; CDR2 reads YNFKEQ. Trimming removed 1 base from V and 4 bases from J; junction bases left unmatched: 6. This CDR3 has 15 amino acids. The CDR3 loop reads CASSQGGGSGETQYF. As DNA, the CDR3 is TGTGCCAGCAGCCAAGGGGGCGGGAGTGGAGAGACCCAGTACTTC.

V and J are TRBV5-4 and TRBJ2-1; 8 bases line up with TRBD2. Losses at the gene ends were 4 bases for V and 2 bases for J; bases not matched to a gene: 11. The CDR3 loop spans 17 amino acids. CDR1 is SGHNT and CDR2 is YYREEE in the germline V gene (reference sequence). Written as DNA, the CDR3 is TGTGCCAGCAGCCCTATGAGGGCAGCGGGAGCCTACAATGAGCAGTTCTTC. It specifies CASSPMRAAGAYNEQFF.

This clone came up a few times. V usage is TRBV14 and J usage is TRBJ1-2, with D maybe TRBD1 (5 bases). V was cut by 0 bases and J by 0 bases, with 8 bases left in between. The CDR3 totals 15 residues. Germline V gives CDR1 SGHDN, CDR2 FVKESK. CDR3 DNA sequence: TGTGCCAGCAGCCAAGACAGGGTTGCTAACTATGGCTACACCTTC. Its translation is CASSQDRVANYGYTF. Full variable domain (rest looked up from reference TRBV14 and TRBJ1-2): EAGVTQFPSHSVIEKGQTVTLRCDPISGHDNLYWYRRVMGKEIKFLLHFVKESKQDESGMPNNRFLAERTGGTYSTLKVQPAELEDSGVYFCASSQDRVANYGYTFGSGTRLTVV.

This clone showed up just a few times. The chain recombines TRBV7-9 with TRBJ1-1; D gene uncertain. There are 14 residues in the CDR3. From germline, CDR1 is SEHNR and CDR2 FQNEAQ (reference sequence). Trimming stripped 1 base from V and 4 bases from J, with 10 bases between. CDR3 sequence: CASSLDGEGTEAFF. The CDR3 nucleotides read TGTGCCAGCAGCTTAGACGGGGAAGGCACTGAAGCTTTCTTT. Together with reference TRBV7-9 and TRBJ1-1, the CDR3 gives the full variable domain: DTGVSQNPRHKITKRGQNVTFRCDPISEHNRLYWYRQTLGQGPEFLTYFQNEAQLEKSRLLSDRFSAERPKGSFSTLEIQRTEQGDSAMYLCASSLDGEGTEAFFGQGTRLTVV.

This chain connects TRBV27 to TRBJ1-1; the D gene is possibly TRBD1 (5 bases). This CDR3 has 13 amino acids. Germline assignment: CDR1 MNHEY and CDR2 SMNVEV (reference sequence). Trimming left V 9 bases short and J 2 bases short, with 13 bases between. DNA of the CDR3: TGTGCCAGTGGGACTGGGGGAAACACTGAAGCTTTCTTT. Protein: CASGTGGNTEAFF.

Only a few counts were recorded for this clone. This chain joins TRBV7-9 and TRBJ1-2; TRBD1 matches 9 bases. V trimming: 2 bases; J trimming: 6 bases; junction bases outside the gene matches: 4. Per germline, CDR1 SEHNR and CDR2 FQNEAQ (reference sequence). The length of the CDR3 is 14 residues. The CDR3 is CASSLPWTGDGYTF. CDR3 nucleotides: TGTGCCAGCAGCTTACCGTGGACAGGGGATGGCTACACCTTC.

This chain connects TRBV5-1 to TRBJ2-2; the D gene is possibly TRBD2 (6 bases). The CDR3 has 14 amino acids. V lost 5 bases and J 4 bases, leaving 12 bases between the germline ends. Germline V gene data show CDR1 as SGHRS and CDR2 as YFSETQ. CDR3 DNA: TGCGCCAGCAGGGAGGGACTGTCCACCGGGGAGCTGTTTTTT. Translation gives CASREGLSTGELFF.

The chain combines TRBV5-1 with TRBJ2-4, with TRBD1 identical over 7 bases. Germline-derived CDR1 and CDR2 are SGHRS and YFSETQ. The CDR3 consists of 15 residues. With 0 bases clipped from V and 13 bases from J, the junction kept 13 bases outside the gene matches. CDR3 region: CASSLDGPRVGGQYF. The CDR3 nucleotides are TGCGCCAGCAGCTTGGACGGCCCCAGGGTAGGGGGCCAGTACTTC.

The CDR3 region is CASSLGLLTGELFF. In DNA form, the CDR3 reads TGTGCCAGCAGTCTGGGACTACTCACCGGGGAGCTGTTTTTT. This sequence joins TRBV28 and TRBJ2-2; the match to TRBD2 covers 7 bases. The length of the CDR3 is 14 residues. Germline lookup yields CDR1 MDHEN and CDR2 SYDVKM. V lost 5 bases and J lost 4; bases outside the gene matches: 4.

The genes are TRBV6-1 and TRBJ1-2; 8 bases align to TRBD1. The V gene end was trimmed by 1 base and the J gene end by 4 bases; junction bases not matched to a gene: 5. The CDR3 is 15 amino acids. Germline V gives CDR1 MNHNS, CDR2 SASEGT. DNA for the CDR3: TGTGCCAGCAGTGAAGGACAGGGGATTTTCTATGGCTACACCTTC. Amino acid sequence: CASSEGQGIFYGYTF.

The chain couples TRBV18 to TRBJ1-4; 9 nucleotides line up with TRBD1. The germline V gene has CDR1 KGHSH and CDR2 LQKENI. The J segment lost 13 bases and the V segment lost 0 bases, leaving 6 bases of the junction unmatched. The CDR3 sequence is 14 residues long. CDR3 bases: TGTGCCAGCTCACCACCCTATAGGACAGGGGCACTGTTTTTT. It is translated as CASSPPYRTGALFF.

This clone was seen only once. The rearrangement uses TRBV4-1 and TRBJ1-1; no reliable D call. V dropped 0 bases and J dropped 4 bases, with 6 bases sitting between them. CDR3 length equals 13 residues. Germline V gives CDR1 MGHRA, CDR2 YSYEKL. The CDR3 DNA is TGCGCCAGCAGCCAAGAACTTAGCACTGAAGCTTTCTTT. It yields the protein CASSQELSTEAFF.

The chain carries TRBV2 and TRBJ2-1, with 12 positions matching TRBD2. CDR1 is SNHLY, CDR2 FYNNEI, per germline. This CDR3 comprises 16 residues. The trim removed 8 bases at V and 6 bases at J, leaving 11 bases unmatched. The CDR3 is CASSHPLAGGGNEQFF. The CDR3 DNA follows: TGTGCCAGCTCTCATCCGCTAGCGGGAGGGGGCAATGAGCAGTTCTTC.

The V gene is TRBV18, the J gene TRBJ1-4, with 9 bases fitting TRBD1. Germline CDR1 and CDR2: KGHSH and LQKENI. The CDR3 has 15 residues. J lost 8 bases, V lost 8 bases, and 12 bases had no gene match. CDR3 nucleotides: TGTGCCAGCACCTCCTCGACAGGGGGGCAAGAAAAACTGTTTTTT. It translates to CASTSSTGGQEKLFF.

The V call is TRBV5-1, the J call TRBJ1-6; tentatively, D is TRBD1 (5 bases). The V end was cut by 4 bases, the J end by 8 bases, with 13 bases between. The CDR3 sequence is 14 residues long. Per the germline V gene, CDR1 is SGHRS and CDR2 is YFSETQ. CDR3 sequence reads: CASSLGQDHSPLHF. Here the CDR3 DNA reads TGCGCCAGCAGCCTCGGACAAGACCATTCACCCCTCCACTTT.